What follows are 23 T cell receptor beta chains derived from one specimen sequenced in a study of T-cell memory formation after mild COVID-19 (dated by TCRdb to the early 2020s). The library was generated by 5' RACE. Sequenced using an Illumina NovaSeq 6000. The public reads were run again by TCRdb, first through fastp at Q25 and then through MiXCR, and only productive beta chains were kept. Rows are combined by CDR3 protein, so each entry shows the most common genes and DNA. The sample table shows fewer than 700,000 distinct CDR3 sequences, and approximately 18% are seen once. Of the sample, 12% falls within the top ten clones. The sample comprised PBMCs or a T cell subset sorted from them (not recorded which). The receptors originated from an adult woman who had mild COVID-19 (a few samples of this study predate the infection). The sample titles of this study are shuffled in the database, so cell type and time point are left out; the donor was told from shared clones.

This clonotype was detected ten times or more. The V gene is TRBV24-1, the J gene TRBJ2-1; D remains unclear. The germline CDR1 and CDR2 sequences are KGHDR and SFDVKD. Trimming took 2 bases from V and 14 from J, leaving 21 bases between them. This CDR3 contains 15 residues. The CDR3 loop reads CATSDSYQTLQHEFF. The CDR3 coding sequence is TGTGCCACCAGTGATTCCTATCAGACACTGCAGCACGAGTTCTTC.

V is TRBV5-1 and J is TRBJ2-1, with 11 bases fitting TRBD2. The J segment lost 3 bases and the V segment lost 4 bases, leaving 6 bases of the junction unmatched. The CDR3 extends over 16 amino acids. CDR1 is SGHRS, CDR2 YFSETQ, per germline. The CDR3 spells CASSITSGGYYNEQFF. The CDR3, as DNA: TGCGCCAGCAGCATTACTAGCGGGGGATACTACAATGAGCAGTTCTTC.

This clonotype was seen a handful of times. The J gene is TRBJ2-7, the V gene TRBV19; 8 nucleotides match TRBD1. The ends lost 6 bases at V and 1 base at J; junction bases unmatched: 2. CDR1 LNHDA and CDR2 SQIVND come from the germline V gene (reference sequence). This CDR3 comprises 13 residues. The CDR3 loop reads CASSWTGSYEQYF. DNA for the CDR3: TGTGCCAGTAGCTGGACAGGGTCCTACGAGCAGTACTTC.

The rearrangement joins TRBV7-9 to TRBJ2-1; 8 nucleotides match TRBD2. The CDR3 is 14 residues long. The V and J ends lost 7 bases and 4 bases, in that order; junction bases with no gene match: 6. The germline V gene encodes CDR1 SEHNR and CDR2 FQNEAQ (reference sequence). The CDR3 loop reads CASTLLAVYNEQFF. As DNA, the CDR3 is TGTGCCAGCACCCTACTAGCGGTATACAATGAGCAGTTCTTC. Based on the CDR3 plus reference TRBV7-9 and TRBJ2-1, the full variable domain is DTGVSQNPRHKITKRGQNVTFRCDPISEHNRLYWYRQTLGQGPEFLTYFQNEAQLEKSRLLSDRFSAERPKGSFSTLEIQRTEQGDSAMYLCASTLLAVYNEQFFGPGTRLTVL.

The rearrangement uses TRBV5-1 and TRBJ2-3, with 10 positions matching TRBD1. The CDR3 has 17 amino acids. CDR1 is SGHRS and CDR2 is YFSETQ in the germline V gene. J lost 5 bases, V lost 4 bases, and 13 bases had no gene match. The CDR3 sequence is CASSKSAGTGVLDTQYF. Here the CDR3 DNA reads TGCGCCAGCAGCAAAAGCGCCGGGACAGGGGTTTTAGATACGCAGTATTTT.

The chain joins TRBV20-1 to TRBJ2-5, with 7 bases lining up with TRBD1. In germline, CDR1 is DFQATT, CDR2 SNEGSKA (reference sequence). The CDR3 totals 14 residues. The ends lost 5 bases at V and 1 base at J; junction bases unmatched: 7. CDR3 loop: CSAPRTGFQETQYF. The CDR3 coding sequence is TGCAGTGCTCCCCGGACAGGTTTCCAAGAGACCCAGTACTTC.

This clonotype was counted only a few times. CDR3 loop: CATSRVGRVLFF. For the CDR3, the DNA is TGTGCCACCAGCAGAGTTGGCAGGGTCCTGTTTTTT. The chain recombines TRBV15 with TRBJ1-4, with D perhaps TRBD1 (5 bases). This CDR3 region has 12 residues. Germline values: CDR1 LNHNV, CDR2 YYDKDF (reference sequence). V shed 1 base and J shed 14 bases, with 11 bases lying between them.

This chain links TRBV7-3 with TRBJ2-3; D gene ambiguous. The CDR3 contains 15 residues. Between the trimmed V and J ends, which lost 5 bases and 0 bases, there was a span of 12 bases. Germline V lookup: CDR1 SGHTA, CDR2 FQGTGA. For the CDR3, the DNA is TGTGCCAGCAGCCCCCATGCACTTAGCACAGATACGCAGTATTTT. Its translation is CASSPHALSTDTQYF.

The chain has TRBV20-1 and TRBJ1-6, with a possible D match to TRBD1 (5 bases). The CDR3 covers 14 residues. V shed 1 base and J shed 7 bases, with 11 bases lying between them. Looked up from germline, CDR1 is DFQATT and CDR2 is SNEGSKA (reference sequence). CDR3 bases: TGCAGTGCTAGAGCGGGGACGAGGAATTCACCCCTCCACTTT. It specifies CSARAGTRNSPLHF.

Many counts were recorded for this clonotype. The CDR3 region is CATRGTAGQHNEQFF. The DNA of the CDR3 is TGTGCCACCAGAGGGACAGCGGGGCAGCACAATGAGCAGTTCTTC. The V call is TRBV24-1, the J call TRBJ2-1, with D possibly called TRBD1 or TRBD2 (7 bases each). In germline, CDR1 is KGHDR, CDR2 SFDVKD. Trimming removed 7 bases from V and 5 bases from J, with 17 bases in between. The length of the CDR3 is 15 residues.

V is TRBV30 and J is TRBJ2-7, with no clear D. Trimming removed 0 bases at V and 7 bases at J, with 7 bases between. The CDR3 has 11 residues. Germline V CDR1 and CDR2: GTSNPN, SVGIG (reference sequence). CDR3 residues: CAWSVYGEQYF. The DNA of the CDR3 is TGTGCCTGGAGTGTATACGGAGAGCAGTACTTC.

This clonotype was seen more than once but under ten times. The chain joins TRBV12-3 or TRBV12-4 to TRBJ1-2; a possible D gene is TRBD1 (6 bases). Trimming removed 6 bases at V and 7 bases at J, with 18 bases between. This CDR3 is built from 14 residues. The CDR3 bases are TGTGCCAGCAGCCAACAAACAGGGTACTCTGGCTACACCTTC. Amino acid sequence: CASSQQTGYSGYTF.

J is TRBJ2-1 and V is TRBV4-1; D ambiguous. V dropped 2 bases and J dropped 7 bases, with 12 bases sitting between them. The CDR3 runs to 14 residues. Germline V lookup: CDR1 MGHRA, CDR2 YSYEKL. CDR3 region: CASSQFVSTNEQFF. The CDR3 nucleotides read TGCGCCAGCAGCCAATTTGTTTCGACAAATGAGCAGTTCTTC.

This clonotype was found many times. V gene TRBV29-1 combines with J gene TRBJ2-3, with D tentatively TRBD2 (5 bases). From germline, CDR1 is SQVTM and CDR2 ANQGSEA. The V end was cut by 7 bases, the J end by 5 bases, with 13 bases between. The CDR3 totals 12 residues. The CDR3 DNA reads TGCAGCGCTTCGGACTGGGGAGATACGCAGTATTTT. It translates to CSASDWGDTQYF.

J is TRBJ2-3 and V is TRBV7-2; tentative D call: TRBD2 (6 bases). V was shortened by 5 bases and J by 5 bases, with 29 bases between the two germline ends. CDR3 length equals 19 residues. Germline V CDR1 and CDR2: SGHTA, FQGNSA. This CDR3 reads CASSVTPLPGSGGEDTQYF. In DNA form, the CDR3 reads TGTGCCAGCAGCGTTACTCCCCTACCGGGTAGCGGAGGGGAAGATACGCAGTATTTT.

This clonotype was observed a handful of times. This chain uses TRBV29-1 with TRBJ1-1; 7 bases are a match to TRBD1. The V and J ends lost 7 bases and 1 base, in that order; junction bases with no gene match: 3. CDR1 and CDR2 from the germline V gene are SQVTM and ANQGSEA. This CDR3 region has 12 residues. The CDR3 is CSGGQWNTEAFF. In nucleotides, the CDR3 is TGCAGCGGGGGACAGTGGAACACTGAAGCTTTCTTT.

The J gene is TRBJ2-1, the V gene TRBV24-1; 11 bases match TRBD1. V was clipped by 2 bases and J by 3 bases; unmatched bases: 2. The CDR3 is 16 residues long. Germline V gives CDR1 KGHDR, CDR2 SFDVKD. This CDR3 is CATSDWGQGDYNEQFF. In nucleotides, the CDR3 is TGTGCCACCAGTGATTGGGGACAGGGGGACTACAATGAGCAGTTCTTC.

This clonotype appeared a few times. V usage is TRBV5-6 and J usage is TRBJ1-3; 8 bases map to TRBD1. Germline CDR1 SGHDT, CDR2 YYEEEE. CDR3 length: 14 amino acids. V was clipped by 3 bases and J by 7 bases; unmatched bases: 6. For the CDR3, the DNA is TGTGCCAGCAGCTCGAGAGACAGGGGTAACACCATATATTTT. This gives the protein CASSSRDRGNTIYF. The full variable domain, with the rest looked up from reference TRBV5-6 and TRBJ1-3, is DAGVTQSPTHLIKTRGQQVTLRCSPKSGHDTVSWYQQALGQGPQFIFQYYEEEERQRGNFPDRFSGHQFPNYSSELNVNALLLGDSALYLCASSSRDRGNTIYFGEGSWLTVV.

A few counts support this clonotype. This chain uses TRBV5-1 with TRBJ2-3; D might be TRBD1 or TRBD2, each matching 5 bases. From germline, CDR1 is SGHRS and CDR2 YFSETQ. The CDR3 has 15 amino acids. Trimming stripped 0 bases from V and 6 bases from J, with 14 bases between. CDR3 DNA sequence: TGCGCCAGCAGCTTGGATGGGGGACGTTTGGATACGCAGTATTTT. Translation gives CASSLDGGRLDTQYF.

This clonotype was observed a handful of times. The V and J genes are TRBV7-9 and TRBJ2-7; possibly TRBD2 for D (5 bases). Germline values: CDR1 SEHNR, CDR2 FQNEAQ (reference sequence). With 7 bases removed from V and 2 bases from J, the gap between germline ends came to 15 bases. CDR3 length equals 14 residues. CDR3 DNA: TGTGCCAGCACCAAGACTACCTACGCCTACGAGCAGTACTTC. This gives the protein CASTKTTYAYEQYF.

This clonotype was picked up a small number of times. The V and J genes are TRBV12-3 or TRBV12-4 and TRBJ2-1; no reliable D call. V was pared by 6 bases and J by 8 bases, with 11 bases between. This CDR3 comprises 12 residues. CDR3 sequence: CASSYLWDEQFF. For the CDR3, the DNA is TGTGCCAGCAGCTATTTATGGGATGAGCAGTTCTTC.

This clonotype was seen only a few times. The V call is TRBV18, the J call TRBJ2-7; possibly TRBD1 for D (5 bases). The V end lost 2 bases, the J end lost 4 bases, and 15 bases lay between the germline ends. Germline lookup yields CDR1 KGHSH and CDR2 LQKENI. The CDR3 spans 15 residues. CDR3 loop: CASSPGQGSEYEQYF. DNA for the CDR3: TGTGCCAGCTCACCAGGGCAGGGAAGCGAATACGAGCAGTACTTC.

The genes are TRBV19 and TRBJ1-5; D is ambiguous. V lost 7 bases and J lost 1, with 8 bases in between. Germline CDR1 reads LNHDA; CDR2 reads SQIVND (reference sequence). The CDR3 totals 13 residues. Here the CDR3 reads CASNSASNQPQHF. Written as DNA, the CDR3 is TGTGCCAGTAACTCTGCGAGCAATCAGCCCCAGCATTTT.